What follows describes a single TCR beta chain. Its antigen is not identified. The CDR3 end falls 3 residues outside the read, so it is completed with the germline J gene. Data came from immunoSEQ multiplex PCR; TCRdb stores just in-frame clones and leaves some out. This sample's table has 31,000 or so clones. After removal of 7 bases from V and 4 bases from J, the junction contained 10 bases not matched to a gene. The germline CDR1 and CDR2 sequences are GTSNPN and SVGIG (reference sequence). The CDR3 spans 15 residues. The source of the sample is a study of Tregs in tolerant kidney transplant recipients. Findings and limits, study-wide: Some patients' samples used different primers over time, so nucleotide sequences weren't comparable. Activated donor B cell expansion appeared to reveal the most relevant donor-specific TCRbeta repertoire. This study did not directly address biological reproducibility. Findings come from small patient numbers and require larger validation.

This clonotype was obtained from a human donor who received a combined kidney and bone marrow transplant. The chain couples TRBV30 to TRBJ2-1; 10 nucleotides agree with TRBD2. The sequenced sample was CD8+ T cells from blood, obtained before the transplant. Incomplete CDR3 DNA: TGTGCCTCCAGGGCCGGGACTAGCGATTACAATGAG. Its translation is CASRAGTSDYNE. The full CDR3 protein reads CASRAGTSDYNEQFF.